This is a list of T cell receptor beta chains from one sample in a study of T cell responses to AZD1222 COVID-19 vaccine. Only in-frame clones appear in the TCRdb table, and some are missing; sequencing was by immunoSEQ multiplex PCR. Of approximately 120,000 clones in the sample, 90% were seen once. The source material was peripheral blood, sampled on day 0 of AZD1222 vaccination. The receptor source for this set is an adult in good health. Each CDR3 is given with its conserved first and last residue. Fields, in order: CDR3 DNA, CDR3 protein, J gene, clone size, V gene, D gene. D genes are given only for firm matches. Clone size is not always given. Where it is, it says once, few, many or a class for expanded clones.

CDR3 DNA: TGTGCCACCAGCACTGACAGGGGTAACTACAATGAGCAGTTCTTC; CDR3 protein: CATSTDRGNYNEQFF; J gene: TRBJ2-1; clone size: -; V gene: TRBV15; D gene: TRBD1
CDR3 DNA: TGTGCCATCAGTGGGACCCCGGGTTACGAGCAGTACTTC; CDR3 protein: CAISGTPGYEQYF; J gene: TRBJ2-7; clone size: once; V gene: TRBV10-3; D gene: -
CDR3 DNA: TGTGCCAGCAGTTTAGTCCGGGGCGGTTCACCCCTCCACTTT; CDR3 protein: CASSLVRGGSPLHF; J gene: TRBJ1-6; clone size: -; V gene: TRBV28; D gene: -
CDR3 DNA: TGCGCCAGCAGCTTGGTCGGGGCTCCTCGGAATGAGCAGTTCTTC; CDR3 protein: CASSLVGAPRNEQFF; J gene: TRBJ2-1; clone size: once; V gene: TRBV5-1; D gene: -
CDR3 DNA: TGTGCCAGCAGCTTAGAGTTCCGTAGTGGCTACACCTTC; CDR3 protein: CASSLEFRSGYTF; J gene: TRBJ1-2; clone size: -; V gene: TRBV7-9; D gene: -
CDR3 DNA: TGCGCCAGCAGCCCGCTGGCAGAGGACTACAGAACCGAAAACATTCAGTACTTC; CDR3 protein: CASSPLAEDYRTENIQYF; J gene: TRBJ2-4; clone size: -; V gene: TRBV4-3; D gene: -
CDR3 DNA: TGTGCCAGCAGCTCTAGAATCTATCCCAGGACCAGCTACGAGCAGTACTTC; CDR3 protein: CASSSRIYPRTSYEQYF; J gene: TRBJ2-7; clone size: -; V gene: TRBV7-8; D gene: -
CDR3 DNA: TGCGCCAGCAGCTTGTTTTGGGGCCGTGGGACAGGGGCCTTCCTACCCTACAATGAGCAGTTCTTC; CDR3 protein: CASSLFWGRGTGAFLPYNEQFF; J gene: TRBJ2-1; clone size: -; V gene: TRBV5-1; D gene: TRBD1
CDR3 DNA: TGTGCCAGTAGTATGGGGCCAGGAACCCCCTACGAGCAGTACTTC; CDR3 protein: CASSMGPGTPYEQYF; J gene: TRBJ2-7; clone size: -; V gene: TRBV19; D gene: -
CDR3 DNA: TGTGCCATCAGTGAGTCGCCCCCTAGCACAGATACGCAGTATTTT; CDR3 protein: CAISESPPSTDTQYF; J gene: TRBJ2-3; clone size: -; V gene: TRBV10-3; D gene: -
CDR3 DNA: TGCAGCGCCCGGGGGACAGGGGAAAGCTCCTACGAGCAGTACTTC; CDR3 protein: CSARGTGESSYEQYF; J gene: TRBJ2-7; clone size: -; V gene: TRBV29-1; D gene: TRBD1
CDR3 DNA: TGTGCCAGCAGCTCAGGACCGCTGAACGCCGGGGAGCTGTTTTTT; CDR3 protein: CASSSGPLNAGELFF; J gene: TRBJ2-2; clone size: -; V gene: TRBV7-2; D gene: -
CDR3 DNA: TGTGCCAGCACCAAGCGGAGTGGGGACAATGAGCAGTTCTTC; CDR3 protein: CASTKRSGDNEQFF; J gene: TRBJ2-1; clone size: -; V gene: TRBV28; D gene: -
CDR3 DNA: TGTGCCAGCCTAATGGCGGGAGCGAACGAGCAGTACTTC; CDR3 protein: CASLMAGANEQYF; J gene: TRBJ2-7; clone size: -; V gene: TRBV6-6; D gene: TRBD2
CDR3 DNA: TGTGCCAGCAGCACCGAAGTTCGTGGGGAGACCCAGTACTTC; CDR3 protein: CASSTEVRGETQYF; J gene: TRBJ2-5; clone size: -; V gene: TRBV9; D gene: -
CDR3 DNA: TGTGCCAGTAATCGAGCTAGCGGGCATAACAATGAGCAGTTCTTC; CDR3 protein: CASNRASGHNNEQFF; J gene: TRBJ2-1; clone size: -; V gene: TRBV5-5; D gene: TRBD2
CDR3 DNA: TGTGCCAGCAGTTCCCTAGGGACTAGCGGGAGGCGGAACGAGCAGTACTTC; CDR3 protein: CASSSLGTSGRRNEQYF; J gene: TRBJ2-7; clone size: -; V gene: TRBV6-2/TRBV6-3; D gene: TRBD2
CDR3 DNA: TGTGCCACCCAAGATAATAGCAATCAGCCCCAGCATTTT; CDR3 protein: CATQDNSNQPQHF; J gene: TRBJ1-5; clone size: few; V gene: TRBV28; D gene: -
CDR3 DNA: TGTGCCATCAGGGGGGGGCTCAGCGGTGGCTACACCTTC; CDR3 protein: CAIRGGLSGGYTF; J gene: TRBJ1-2; clone size: -; V gene: TRBV10-3; D gene: -
CDR3 DNA: TGCGCCAGCACCCCGCGCTTATCTGGCAATGAGCAGTTCTTC; CDR3 protein: CASTPRLSGNEQFF; J gene: TRBJ2-1; clone size: -; V gene: TRBV5-1; D gene: -
CDR3 DNA: TGTGCCAGCAGCCAAGAACCGGGACACCACGAGCAGTACTTC; CDR3 protein: CASSQEPGHHEQYF; J gene: TRBJ2-7; clone size: -; V gene: TRBV6-5; D gene: -
CDR3 DNA: TGTGCCAGCAGCCGCCGCTCGGGGACCGGATACACAGATACGCAGTATTTT; CDR3 protein: CASSRRSGTGYTDTQYF; J gene: TRBJ2-3; clone size: -; V gene: TRBV7-2; D gene: -
CDR3 DNA: TGTGCCACCAGTGAAAGTATAGAGCGGGAGGGGGGCAATGAGCAGTTCTTC; CDR3 protein: CATSESIEREGGNEQFF; J gene: TRBJ2-1; clone size: -; V gene: TRBV24-1; D gene: TRBD2
CDR3 DNA: TGTGCCAGCTCACAGGTGGGCGGGGATCAGCCCCAGCATTTT; CDR3 protein: CASSQVGGDQPQHF; J gene: TRBJ1-5; clone size: -; V gene: TRBV18; D gene: -
CDR3 DNA: TGTGCCAGCAGCCCTAGGGGGGAGGGGATCGGGTCCGGCAATGAGCAGTTCTTC; CDR3 protein: CASSPRGEGIGSGNEQFF; J gene: TRBJ2-1; clone size: -; V gene: TRBV7-8; D gene: -
CDR3 DNA: TGCGCCAGCAGCGGTCGGACCCTAGCGGCTGGCTCCTACAATGAGCAGTTCTTC; CDR3 protein: CASSGRTLAAGSYNEQFF; J gene: TRBJ2-1; clone size: -; V gene: TRBV4-3; D gene: TRBD2
CDR3 DNA: TGTGCCAGCAGAGGGGGTGATCAGCCCCAGCATTTT; CDR3 protein: CASRGGDQPQHF; J gene: TRBJ1-5; clone size: -; V gene: TRBV28; D gene: -
CDR3 DNA: TGTGCCAGTAGTATGGGGGCAGCGGTCACAGATACGCAGTATTTT; CDR3 protein: CASSMGAAVTDTQYF; J gene: TRBJ2-3; clone size: -; V gene: TRBV19; D gene: -
CDR3 DNA: TGTGCCAGCAGCTTTTCGGGACGACCTTCGGAAACTGAAGCTTTCTTT; CDR3 protein: CASSFSGRPSETEAFF; J gene: TRBJ1-1; clone size: -; V gene: TRBV5-5; D gene: -
CDR3 DNA: TGCGCCAGCAGCTCGGACAGGGGGTTATACAATGAGCAGTTCTTC; CDR3 protein: CASSSDRGLYNEQFF; J gene: TRBJ2-1; clone size: -; V gene: TRBV5-1; D gene: TRBD1